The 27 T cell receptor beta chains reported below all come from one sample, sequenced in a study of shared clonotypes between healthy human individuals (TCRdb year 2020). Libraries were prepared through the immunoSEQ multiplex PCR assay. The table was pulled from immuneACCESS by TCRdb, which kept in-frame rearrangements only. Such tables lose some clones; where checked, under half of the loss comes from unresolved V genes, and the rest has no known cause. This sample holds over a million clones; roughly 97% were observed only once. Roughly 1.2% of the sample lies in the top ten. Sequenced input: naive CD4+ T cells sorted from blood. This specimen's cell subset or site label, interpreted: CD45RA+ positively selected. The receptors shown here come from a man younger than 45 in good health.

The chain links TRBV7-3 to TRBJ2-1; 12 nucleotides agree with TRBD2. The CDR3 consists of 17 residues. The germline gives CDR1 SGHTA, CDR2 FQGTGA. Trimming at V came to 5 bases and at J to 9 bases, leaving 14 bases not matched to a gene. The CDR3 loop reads CASSPTPLAGGRGEQFF. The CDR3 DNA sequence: TGTGCCAGCAGCCCTACTCCACTAGCGGGAGGCAGAGGTGAGCAGTTCTTC. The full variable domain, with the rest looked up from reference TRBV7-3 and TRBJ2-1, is GAGVSQTPSNKVTEKGKYVELRCDPISGHTALYWYRQSLGQGPEFLIYFQGTGAADDSGLPNDRFFAVRPEGSVSTLKIQRTERGDSAVYLCASSPTPLAGGRGEQFFGPGTRLTVL.

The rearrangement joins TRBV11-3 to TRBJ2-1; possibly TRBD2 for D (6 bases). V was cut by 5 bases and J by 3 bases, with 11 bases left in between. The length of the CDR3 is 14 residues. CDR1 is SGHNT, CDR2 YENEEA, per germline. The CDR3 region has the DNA TGTGCCAGCAGCATTACTAGCTACTACAATGAGCAGTTCTTC. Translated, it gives CASSITSYYNEQFF.

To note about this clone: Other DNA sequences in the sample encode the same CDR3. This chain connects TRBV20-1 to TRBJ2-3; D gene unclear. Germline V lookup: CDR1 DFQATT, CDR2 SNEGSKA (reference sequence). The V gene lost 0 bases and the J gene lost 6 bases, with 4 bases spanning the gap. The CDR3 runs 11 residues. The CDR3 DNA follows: TGCAGTGCTAGAGATGTCGATACGCAGTATTTT. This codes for CSARDVDTQYF.

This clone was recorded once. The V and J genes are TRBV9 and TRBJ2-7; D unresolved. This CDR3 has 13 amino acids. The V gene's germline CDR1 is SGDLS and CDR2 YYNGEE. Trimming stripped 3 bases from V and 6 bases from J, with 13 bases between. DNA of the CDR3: TGTGCCAGCAGCGGTATCTTATCGGGCGAGCAGTACTTC. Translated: CASSGILSGEQYF.

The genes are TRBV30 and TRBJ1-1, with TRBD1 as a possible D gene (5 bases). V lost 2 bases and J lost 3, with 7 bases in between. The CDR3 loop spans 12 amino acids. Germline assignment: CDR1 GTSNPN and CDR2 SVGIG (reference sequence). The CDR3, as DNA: TGTGCCTGGAGTCAGGGATACACTGAAGCTTTCTTT. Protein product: CAWSQGYTEAFF.

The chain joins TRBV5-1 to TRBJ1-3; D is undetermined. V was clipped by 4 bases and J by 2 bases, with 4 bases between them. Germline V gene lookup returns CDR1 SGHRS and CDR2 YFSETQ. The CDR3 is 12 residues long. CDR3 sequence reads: CASSTTGNTIYF. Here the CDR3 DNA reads TGCGCCAGCAGCACAACTGGAAACACCATATATTTT.

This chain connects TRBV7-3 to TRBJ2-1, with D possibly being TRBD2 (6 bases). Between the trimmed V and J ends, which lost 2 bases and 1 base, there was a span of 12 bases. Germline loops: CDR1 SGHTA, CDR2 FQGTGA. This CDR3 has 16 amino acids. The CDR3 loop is CASSLRWRESYNEQFF. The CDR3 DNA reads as TGTGCCAGCAGCTTACGATGGCGGGAATCCTACAATGAGCAGTTCTTC.

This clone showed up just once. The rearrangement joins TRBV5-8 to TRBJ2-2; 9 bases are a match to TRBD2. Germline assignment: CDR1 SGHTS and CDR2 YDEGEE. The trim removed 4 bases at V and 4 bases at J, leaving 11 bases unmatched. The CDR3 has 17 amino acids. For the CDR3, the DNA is TGTGCCAGCAGCCTTTATCCACTAGCGGGTTTCACCGGGGAGCTGTTTTTT. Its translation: CASSLYPLAGFTGELFF.

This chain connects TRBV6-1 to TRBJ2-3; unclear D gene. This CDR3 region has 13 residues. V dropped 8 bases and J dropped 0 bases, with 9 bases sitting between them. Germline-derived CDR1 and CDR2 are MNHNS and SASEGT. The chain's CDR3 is CASQSYSTDTQYF. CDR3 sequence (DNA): TGTGCCAGCCAAAGTTATAGCACAGATACGCAGTATTTT.

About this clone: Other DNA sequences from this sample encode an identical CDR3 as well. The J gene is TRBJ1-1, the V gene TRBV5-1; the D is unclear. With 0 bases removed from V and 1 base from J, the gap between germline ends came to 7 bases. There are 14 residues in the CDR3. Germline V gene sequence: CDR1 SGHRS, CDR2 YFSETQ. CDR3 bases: TGCGCCAGCAGCTTGGGGGTTGGGAACACTGAAGCTTTCTTT. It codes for CASSLGVGNTEAFF. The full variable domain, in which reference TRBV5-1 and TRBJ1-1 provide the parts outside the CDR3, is KAGVTQTPRYLIKTRGQQVTLSCSPISGHRSVSWYQQTPGQGLQFLFEYFSETQRNKGNFPGRFSGRQFSNSRSEMNVSTLELGDSALYLCASSLGVGNTEAFFGQGTRLTVV.

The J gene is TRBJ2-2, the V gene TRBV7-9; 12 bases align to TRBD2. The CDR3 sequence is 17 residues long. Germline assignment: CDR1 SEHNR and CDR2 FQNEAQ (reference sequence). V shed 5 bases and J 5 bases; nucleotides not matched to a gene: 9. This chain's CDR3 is CASSRSLAGGITGELFF. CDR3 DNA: TGTGCCAGCAGCCGATCACTAGCGGGAGGAATAACCGGGGAGCTGTTTTTT.

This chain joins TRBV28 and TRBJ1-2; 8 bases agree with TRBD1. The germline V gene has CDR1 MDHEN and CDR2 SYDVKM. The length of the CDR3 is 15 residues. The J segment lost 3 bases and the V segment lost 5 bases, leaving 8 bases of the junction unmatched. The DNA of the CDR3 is TGTGCCAGCAGTCTCCCCGGGACAGGCGACTATGGCTACACCTTC. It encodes CASSLPGTGDYGYTF.

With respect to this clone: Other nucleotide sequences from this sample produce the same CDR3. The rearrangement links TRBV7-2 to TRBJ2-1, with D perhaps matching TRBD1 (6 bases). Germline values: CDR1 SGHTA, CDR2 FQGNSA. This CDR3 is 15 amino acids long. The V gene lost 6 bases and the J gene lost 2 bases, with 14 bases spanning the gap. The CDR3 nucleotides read TGTGCCAGCAGTCTAGACAGGCGGACCTACAATGAGCAGTTCTTC. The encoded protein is CASSLDRRTYNEQFF.

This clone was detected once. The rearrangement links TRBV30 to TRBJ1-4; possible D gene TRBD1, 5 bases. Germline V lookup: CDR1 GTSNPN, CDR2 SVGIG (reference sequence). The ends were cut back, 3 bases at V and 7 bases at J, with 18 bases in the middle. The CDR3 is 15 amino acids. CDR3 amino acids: CAWSDTGGIVEKLFF. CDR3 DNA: TGTGCCTGGAGCGATACGGGGGGTATCGTTGAAAAACTGTTTTTT.

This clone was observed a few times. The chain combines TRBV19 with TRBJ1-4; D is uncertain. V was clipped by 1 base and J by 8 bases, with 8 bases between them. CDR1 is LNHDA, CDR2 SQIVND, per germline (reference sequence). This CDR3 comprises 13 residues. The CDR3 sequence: CASSIVTGEKLFF. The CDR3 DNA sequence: TGTGCCAGTAGTATAGTTACTGGAGAAAAACTGTTTTTT.

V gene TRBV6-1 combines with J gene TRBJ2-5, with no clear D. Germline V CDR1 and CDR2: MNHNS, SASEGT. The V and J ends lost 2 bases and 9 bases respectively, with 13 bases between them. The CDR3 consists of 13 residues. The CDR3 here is CASSESPLKPQYF. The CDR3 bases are TGTGCCAGCAGTGAATCCCCCTTGAAGCCCCAGTACTTC.

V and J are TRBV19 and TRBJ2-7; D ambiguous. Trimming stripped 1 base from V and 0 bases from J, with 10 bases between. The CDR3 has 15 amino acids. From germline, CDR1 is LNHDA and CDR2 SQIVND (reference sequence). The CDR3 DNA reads TGTGCCAGTAGTATAGTTCGGCGGACCTCCTACGAGCAGTACTTC. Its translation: CASSIVRRTSYEQYF.

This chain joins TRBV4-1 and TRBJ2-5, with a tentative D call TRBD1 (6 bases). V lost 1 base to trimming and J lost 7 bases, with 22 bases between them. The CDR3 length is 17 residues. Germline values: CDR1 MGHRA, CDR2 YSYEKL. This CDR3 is CASSQVGADQGPWTQYF. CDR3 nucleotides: TGCGCCAGCAGCCAAGTTGGGGCGGATCAGGGGCCGTGGACCCAGTACTTC.

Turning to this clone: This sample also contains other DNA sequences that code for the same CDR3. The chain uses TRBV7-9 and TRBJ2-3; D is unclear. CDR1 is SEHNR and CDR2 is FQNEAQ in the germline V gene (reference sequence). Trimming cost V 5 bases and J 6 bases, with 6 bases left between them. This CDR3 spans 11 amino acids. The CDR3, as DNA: TGTGCCAGCAGCCTCCCGGATACGCAGTATTTT. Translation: CASSLPDTQYF.

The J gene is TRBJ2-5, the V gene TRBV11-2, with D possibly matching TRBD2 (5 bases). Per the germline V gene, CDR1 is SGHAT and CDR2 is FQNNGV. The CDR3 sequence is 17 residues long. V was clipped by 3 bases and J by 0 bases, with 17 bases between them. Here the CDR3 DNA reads TGTGCCAGCAGCTTCTCCCGGGGTATCAGGTACCAAGAGACCCAGTACTTC. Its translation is CASSFSRGIRYQETQYF.

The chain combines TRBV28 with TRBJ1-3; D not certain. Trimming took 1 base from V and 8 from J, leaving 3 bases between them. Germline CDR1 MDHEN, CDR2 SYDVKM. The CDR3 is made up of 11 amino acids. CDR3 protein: CASSLLYTIYF. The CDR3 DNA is TGTGCCAGCAGTTTATTATACACCATATATTTT. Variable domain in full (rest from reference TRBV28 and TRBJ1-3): DVKVTQSSRYLVKRTGEKVFLECVQDMDHENMFWYRQDPGLGLRLIYFSYDVKMKEKGDIPEGYSVSREKKERFSLILESASTNQTSMYLCASSLLYTIYFGEGSWLTVV.

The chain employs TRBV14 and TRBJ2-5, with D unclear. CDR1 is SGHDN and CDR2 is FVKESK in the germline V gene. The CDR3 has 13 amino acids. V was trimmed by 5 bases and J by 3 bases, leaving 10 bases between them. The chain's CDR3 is CASSYIGEETQYF. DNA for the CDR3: TGTGCCAGCAGCTATATTGGGGAAGAGACCCAGTACTTC.

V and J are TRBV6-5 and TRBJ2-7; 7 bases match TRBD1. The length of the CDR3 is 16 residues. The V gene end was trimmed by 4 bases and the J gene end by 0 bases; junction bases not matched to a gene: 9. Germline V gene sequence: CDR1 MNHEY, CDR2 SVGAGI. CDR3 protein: CASSFTGTAISYEQYF. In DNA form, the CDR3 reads TGTGCCAGCAGTTTTACCGGGACAGCAATCTCCTACGAGCAGTACTTC.

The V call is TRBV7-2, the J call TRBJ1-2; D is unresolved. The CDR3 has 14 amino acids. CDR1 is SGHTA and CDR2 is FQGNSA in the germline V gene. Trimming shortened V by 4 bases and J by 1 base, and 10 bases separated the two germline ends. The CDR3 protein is CASSSRGINYGYTF. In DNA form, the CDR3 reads TGTGCCAGCAGCTCCCGAGGGATTAACTATGGCTACACCTTC.

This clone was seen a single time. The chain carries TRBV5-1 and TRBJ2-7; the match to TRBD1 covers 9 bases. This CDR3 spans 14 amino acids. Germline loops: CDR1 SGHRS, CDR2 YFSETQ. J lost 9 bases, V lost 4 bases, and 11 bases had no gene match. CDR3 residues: CASSPTGGSPRQYF. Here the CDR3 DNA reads TGCGCCAGCAGCCCTACAGGGGGCTCCCCTCGGCAGTACTTC. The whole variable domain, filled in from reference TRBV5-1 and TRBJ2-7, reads KAGVTQTPRYLIKTRGQQVTLSCSPISGHRSVSWYQQTPGQGLQFLFEYFSETQRNKGNFPGRFSGRQFSNSRSEMNVSTLELGDSALYLCASSPTGGSPRQYFGPGTRLTVT.

The CDR3 loop reads CASSSREQGRNEQFF. The CDR3 bases are TGTGCCAGCAGCTCCCGGGAACAGGGGAGGAATGAGCAGTTCTTC. The gene calls are TRBV5-4 and TRBJ2-1, with a weak D call TRBD1 (7 bases). Trimming removed 3 bases at V and 7 bases at J, with 17 bases between. This CDR3 has 15 amino acids. Germline V CDR1 and CDR2: SGHNT, YYREEE (reference sequence).

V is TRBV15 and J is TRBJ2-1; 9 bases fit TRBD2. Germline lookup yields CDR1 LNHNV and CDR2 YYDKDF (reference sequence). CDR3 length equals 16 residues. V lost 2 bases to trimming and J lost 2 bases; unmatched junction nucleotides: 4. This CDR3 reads CATSRPSGITYNEQFF. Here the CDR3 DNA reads TGTGCCACCAGCAGACCTAGCGGGATCACCTACAATGAGCAGTTCTTC.